These 30 T cell receptor beta chains originate from one sample sequenced in a study of T cells after yellow fever vaccination. TCRdb itself ran the 5' RACE reads through MiXCR, one entry per CDR3 protein. In the table there are a few hundred thousand distinct CDR3 sequences, 3.5% to 4.5% of which are singletons. The sequenced sample was PBMCs, obtained 15 days after the yellow fever booster vaccination. These receptors all come from a man younger than 30 who received the YFV17D yellow fever vaccine.

This rearrangement joins TRBV6-6 to TRBJ1-2, with 8 bases lining up with TRBD1. The V gene end was trimmed by 5 bases and the J gene end by 1 base; junction bases not matched to a gene: 9. The length of the CDR3 is 16 residues. CDR1 MNHNY and CDR2 SVGAGI come from the germline V gene (reference sequence). CDR3 in amino acids: CASSDRGRGLNYGYTF. CDR3 nucleotide sequence: TGTGCCAGCAGTGACAGGGGCAGGGGGCTTAACTATGGCTACACCTTC.

This clonotype was detected many times. The rearrangement joins TRBV5-5 to TRBJ2-1, with D tentatively TRBD2 (6 bases). Germline lookup yields CDR1 SGHKS and CDR2 YYEKEE (reference sequence). The CDR3 runs 15 residues. Trimming stripped 5 bases from V and 0 bases from J, with 12 bases between. The CDR3 DNA reads as TGTGCCAGCAGGCGACTAGACGGCTCCTACAATGAGCAGTTCTTC. It translates to CASRRLDGSYNEQFF.

V usage is TRBV7-2 and J usage is TRBJ2-7, with 8 nucleotides matching TRBD1. Germline CDR1 and CDR2: SGHTA and FQGNSA. The V segment lost 0 bases and the J segment 6 bases; nucleotides outside the gene matches: 4. CDR3 length: 14 residues. The CDR3 sequence is CASSLAQGAGEQYF. In nucleotides, the CDR3 is TGTGCCAGCAGCTTAGCCCAGGGGGCTGGCGAGCAGTACTTC. Full variable domain (remainder filled in from reference TRBV7-2 and TRBJ2-7): GAGVSQSPSNKVTEKGKDVELRCDPISGHTALYWYRQSLGQGLEFLIYFQGNSAPDKSGLPSDRFSAERTGGSVSTLTIQRTQQEDSAVYLCASSLAQGAGEQYFGPGTRLTVT.

This chain joins TRBV6-6 and TRBJ1-1, with D possibly matching TRBD1 (6 bases). The CDR3 runs 14 residues. In germline, CDR1 is MNHNY, CDR2 SVGAGI (reference sequence). V lost 5 bases, J lost 5 bases, and 15 bases lay in between. The CDR3 DNA follows: TGTGCCAGCAGTAACAGGAACCAGGGGACTGAAGCTTTCTTT. Amino acid sequence: CASSNRNQGTEAFF.

This clonotype showed up many times. The chain links TRBV4-2 to TRBJ2-3, with D perhaps assigned TRBD1 or TRBD2 (5 bases each). Between the trimmed V and J ends, which lost 0 bases and 4 bases, there was a span of 11 bases. CDR3 length: 15 amino acids. Germline V CDR1 and CDR2: LGHNA, YNFKEQ. CDR3 coding DNA: TGTGCCAGCAGCCAAGAAGGAAGGGGAGCAGATACGCAGTATTTT. It is translated as CASSQEGRGADTQYF.

This clonotype was seen many times. The rearrangement links TRBV6-6 to TRBJ1-3; D gene ambiguous. Germline values: CDR1 MNHNY, CDR2 SVGAGI (reference sequence). With 7 bases removed from V and 8 bases from J, the gap between germline ends came to 18 bases. This CDR3 has 14 amino acids. In DNA, the CDR3 is TGTGCCAGCACCCTAACGAACTCCGGAGACACCATATATTTT. This codes for CASTLTNSGDTIYF.

The J gene is TRBJ2-5, the V gene TRBV11-1; maybe TRBD1 (6 bases). Trimming removed 1 base from V and 5 bases from J, with 14 bases in between. Germline V gene data show CDR1 as SGHAT and CDR2 as FQDESV (reference sequence). The CDR3 consists of 15 residues. CDR3 in DNA: TGTGCCAGCAGCTTAGGAGGGACACCCAAGGAGACCCAGTACTTC. This sequence encodes CASSLGGTPKETQYF. Full variable domain (rest looked up from reference TRBV11-1 and TRBJ2-5): EAEVAQSPRYKITEKSQAVAFWCDPISGHATLYWYRQILGQGPELLVQFQDESVVDDSQLPKDRFSAERLKGVDSTLKIQPAELGDSAMYLCASSLGGTPKETQYFGPGTRLLVL.

In its sample, this clonotype was seen many times. The chain has TRBV12-3 or TRBV12-4 and TRBJ2-5, with a possible D match to TRBD1 (5 bases). The CDR3 spans 15 residues. V lost 2 bases, J lost 5 bases, and 15 bases lay in between. For the CDR3, the DNA is TGTGCCAGCAGTTTATGGACATCGGGTGGCGAGACCCAGTACTTC. It yields the protein CASSLWTSGGETQYF.

This clonotype came up many times. V is TRBV20-1 and J is TRBJ1-2; D unresolved. CDR1 DFQATT and CDR2 SNEGSKA come from the germline V gene (reference sequence). The CDR3 spans 13 residues. V was shortened by 2 bases and J by 5 bases, with 12 bases between the two germline ends. CDR3 DNA: TGCAGTGCTAGACGGCAGATTTTTTATGGCTACACCTTC. It encodes CSARRQIFYGYTF.

V usage is TRBV5-1 and J usage is TRBJ2-2; possible D gene TRBD2, 5 bases. The V gene's germline CDR1 is SGHRS and CDR2 YFSETQ. This CDR3 is 14 amino acids long. Trimming removed 3 bases from V and 5 bases from J, with 11 bases in between. The CDR3 protein is CASSSLEGTGELFF. CDR3 bases: TGCGCCAGCAGCTCCCTAGAGGGTACCGGGGAGCTGTTTTTT.

This clonotype was recorded a few times. The CDR3 loop reads CAIRTSGGVYEQYF. CDR3 bases: TGTGCCATCAGGACTAGCGGGGGGGTATACGAGCAGTACTTC. V usage is TRBV10-3 and J usage is TRBJ2-7; 14 nucleotides line up with TRBD2. The CDR3 length is 14 residues. V lost 6 bases and J lost 4; bases outside the gene matches: 2. In germline, CDR1 is ENHRY, CDR2 SYGVKD.

This rearrangement joins TRBV4-1 to TRBJ1-4; D is undetermined. The CDR3 is made up of 15 amino acids. Trimming cost V 3 bases and J 5 bases, with 13 bases left between them. Germline-derived CDR1 and CDR2 are MGHRA and YSYEKL. DNA of the CDR3: TGCGCCAGCAGCCAGTCCGGGTCAGTGAATGAAAAACTGTTTTTT. It is translated as CASSQSGSVNEKLFF.

This clonotype was counted ten times or more. The chain combines TRBV5-1 with TRBJ1-1; 7 nucleotides agree with TRBD1. The germline V gene encodes CDR1 SGHRS and CDR2 YFSETQ. The CDR3 sequence is 13 residues long. V lost 7 bases to trimming and J lost 3 bases; unmatched junction nucleotides: 6. The CDR3 coding sequence is TGCGCCAGCCGCCGGGACAGTCACACTGAAGCTTTCTTT. Residues: CASRRDSHTEAFF.

This clonotype was observed many times. The chain carries TRBV19 and TRBJ2-3; D is uncertain. Per the germline V gene, CDR1 is LNHDA and CDR2 is SQIVND (reference sequence). The CDR3 spans 14 residues. Trimming pared 3 bases from V and 6 bases from J, leaving 13 bases between. The CDR3 region has the DNA TGTGCCAGTAGTATTCAACAGCCTCCGGATACGCAGTATTTT. This gives the protein CASSIQQPPDTQYF.

This clonotype was counted ten times or more. The V gene is TRBV13, the J gene TRBJ2-7; the match to TRBD1 covers 10 bases. Germline CDR1 is PRHDT and CDR2 is FYEKMQ (reference sequence). V lost 5 bases to trimming and J lost 5 bases; unmatched junction nucleotides: 3. The CDR3 sequence is 13 residues long. The CDR3 loop reads CASSGQGEDEQYV. The CDR3 region has the DNA TGTGCCAGCAGCGGACAGGGGGAGGACGAGCAGTACGTC.

This clonotype was seen many times. This chain joins TRBV24-1 and TRBJ2-5, with 8 bases that match TRBD1. Germline V gene sequence: CDR1 KGHDR, CDR2 SFDVKD. The CDR3 runs to 13 residues. The J segment lost 7 bases and the V segment lost 5 bases, leaving 5 bases of the junction unmatched. The CDR3 sequence: CATSASDRGTQYF. The CDR3 nucleotides read TGTGCCACCAGTGCCTCTGACAGGGGGACCCAGTACTTC.

This clonotype showed up many times. This chain joins TRBV27 and TRBJ2-1; TRBD2 agrees at 9 bases. Germline V lookup: CDR1 MNHEY, CDR2 SMNVEV (reference sequence). The CDR3 is made up of 17 amino acids. V lost 4 bases, J lost 3 bases, and 10 bases stayed unmatched. Here the CDR3 DNA reads TGTGCCAGCAGTTATGATGGACTAGCGCAAATCTACAATGAGCAGTTCTTC. This encodes CASSYDGLAQIYNEQFF.

This clonotype has only a few counts. The chain joins TRBV7-8 to TRBJ1-4; 9 nucleotides align to TRBD1. Germline values: CDR1 SGHVS, CDR2 FQNEAQ. This CDR3 is 19 amino acids long. With V trimmed by 2 bases and J by 2 bases, 12 bases remained unmatched. The CDR3 reads CASSLREYRGQSTNEKLFF. The CDR3 region has the DNA TGTGCCAGCAGCTTAAGAGAGTACAGGGGGCAAAGTACTAATGAAAAACTGTTTTTT. Full variable domain (remainder filled in from reference TRBV7-8 and TRBJ1-4): GAGVSQSPRYKVAKRGQDVALRCDPISGHVSLFWYQQALGQGPEFLTYFQNEAQLDKSGLPSDRFFAERPEGSVSTLKIQRTQQEDSAVYLCASSLREYRGQSTNEKLFFGSGTQLSVL.

This clonotype was picked up many times. The chain couples TRBV7-8 to TRBJ2-5; 8 bases line up with TRBD2. V lost 4 bases, J lost 5 bases, and 12 bases stayed unmatched. There are 16 residues in the CDR3. Germline-derived CDR1 and CDR2 are SGHVS and FQNEAQ. Here the CDR3 reads CASSWEPGRGGETQYF. CDR3 nucleotides: TGTGCCAGCAGCTGGGAGCCGGGACGCGGGGGGGAGACCCAGTACTTC. Drawing the rest from reference TRBV7-8 and TRBJ2-5, the complete variable domain is GAGVSQSPRYKVAKRGQDVALRCDPISGHVSLFWYQQALGQGPEFLTYFQNEAQLDKSGLPSDRFFAERPEGSVSTLKIQRTQQEDSAVYLCASSWEPGRGGETQYFGPGTRLLVL.

This clonotype occurred many times. This chain connects TRBV25-1 to TRBJ1-1; maybe TRBD1 (6 bases). V was trimmed by 4 bases and J by 10 bases, leaving 16 bases between them. This CDR3 contains 13 residues. Germline assignment: CDR1 MGHDK and CDR2 SYGVNS. CDR3 coding DNA: TGTGCCAGCAGTGGCCACCTGGACAGTCGAGCTTTCTTT. Translated: CASSGHLDSRAFF.

This clonotype was seen a handful of times. This chain joins TRBV10-3 and TRBJ2-5; D is possibly TRBD1 (6 bases). The CDR3 has 16 residues. Trimming took off 2 bases at V and 2 bases at J, with 15 bases between the two ends. Germline-derived CDR1 and CDR2 are ENHRY and SYGVKD. The CDR3 DNA reads TGTGCCATCAGTGAGGGGATTCGGACAGTACAAGAGACCCAGTACTTC. Its protein is CAISEGIRTVQETQYF.

This clonotype was recorded many times. The chain joins TRBV6-5 to TRBJ1-1; D possibly corresponds to TRBD1 (6 bases). This CDR3 is built from 14 residues. Per the germline V gene, CDR1 is MNHEY and CDR2 is SVGAGI. The V gene lost 0 bases and the J gene lost 4 bases, with 9 bases spanning the gap. The CDR3 DNA follows: TGTGCCAGCAGTTACTCGACAGGCGGCACTGAAGCTTTCTTT. As protein: CASSYSTGGTEAFF.

The CDR3 loop reads CASSGGHEETQYF. CDR3 bases: TGTGCCAGCTCAGGCGGCCATGAGGAGACCCAGTACTTC. This chain links TRBV18 with TRBJ2-5; the D is unclear. The germline gives CDR1 KGHSH, CDR2 LQKENI. The length of the CDR3 is 13 residues. Trimming shortened V by 5 bases and J by 5 bases, and 12 bases separated the two germline ends.

This clonotype was detected many times. The J gene is TRBJ1-2, the V gene TRBV6-2 or TRBV6-3; D call uncertain. The CDR3 loop spans 13 amino acids. From germline, CDR1 is MNHEY and CDR2 SVGEGT. With 2 bases removed from V and 2 bases from J, the gap between germline ends came to 6 bases. CDR3 in DNA: TGTGCCAGCAGTTACGGGCCAAACTATGGCTACACCTTC. Amino acid sequence: CASSYGPNYGYTF.

This clonotype appeared many times. The V call is TRBV6-2 or TRBV6-3, the J call TRBJ2-5; D not certain. The V gene's germline CDR1 is MNHEY and CDR2 SVGEGT. CDR3 length: 13 amino acids. Trimming pared 5 bases from V and 3 bases from J, leaving 10 bases between. Here the CDR3 DNA reads TGTGCCAGCAGTCCGGACGAAAAAGAGACCCAGTACTTC. Translated: CASSPDEKETQYF.

This chain connects TRBV12-3 or TRBV12-4 to TRBJ2-7; 8 bases are a match to TRBD2. The CDR3 spans 14 residues. V lost 7 bases, J lost 4 bases, and 9 bases stayed unmatched. CDR3 sequence (DNA): TGTGCCAGCACCCCTCGGGGGGGCGCTTACGAGCAGTACTTC. The encoded protein is CASTPRGGAYEQYF.

The V and J genes are TRBV4-1 and TRBJ1-2; 8 positions match TRBD1. V shed 8 bases and J 3 bases; nucleotides not matched to a gene: 11. From germline, CDR1 is MGHRA and CDR2 YSYEKL. The CDR3 contains 15 residues. CDR3 bases: TGCGCCAGCTCACCACCGGACAGGGTGGACTATGGCTACACCTTC. Translated: CASSPPDRVDYGYTF.

This clonotype was observed many times. J is TRBJ1-2 and V is TRBV6-6; maybe TRBD1 (6 bases). The CDR3 totals 20 residues. Germline loops: CDR1 MNHNY, CDR2 SVGAGI (reference sequence). Trimming shortened V by 0 bases and J by 6 bases, and 29 bases separated the two germline ends. The CDR3 nucleotides read TGTGCCAGCAGTTACTCGGGGTTGACGGACAGAACCCTGGGGGGAGATGGCTACACCTTC. Amino acids: CASSYSGLTDRTLGGDGYTF.

This clonotype was detected ten times or more. V is TRBV7-9 and J is TRBJ1-6; 7 bases match TRBD1. CDR1 is SEHNR, CDR2 FQNEAQ, per germline (reference sequence). The CDR3 consists of 14 residues. The ends lost 5 bases at V and 7 bases at J; junction bases unmatched: 5. Here the CDR3 DNA reads TGTGCCAGCAGCATTTGGGACAGCAATTCACCCCTCCACTTT. This gives the protein CASSIWDSNSPLHF.

A few counts support this clonotype. This chain joins TRBV3-1 and TRBJ1-1; D is possibly TRBD1 (5 bases). V was trimmed by 1 base and J by 11 bases, leaving 11 bases between them. The V gene's germline CDR1 is LGHDT and CDR2 YNNKEL (reference sequence). The CDR3 length is 12 residues. The CDR3 DNA follows: TGTGCCAGCAGCCAAGTCCCGGAGGGGGCTTTCTTT. Its protein product is CASSQVPEGAFF.